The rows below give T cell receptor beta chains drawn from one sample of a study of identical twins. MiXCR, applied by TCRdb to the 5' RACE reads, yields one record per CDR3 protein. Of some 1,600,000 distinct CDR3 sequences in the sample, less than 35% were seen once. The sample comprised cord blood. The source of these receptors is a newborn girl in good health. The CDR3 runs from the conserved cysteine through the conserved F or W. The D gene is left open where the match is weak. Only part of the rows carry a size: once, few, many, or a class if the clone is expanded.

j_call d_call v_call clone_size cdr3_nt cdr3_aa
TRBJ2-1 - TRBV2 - TGTGCCACCGCACAGACTATCCAGAACAATGAGCAGTTCTTC CATAQTIQNNEQFF
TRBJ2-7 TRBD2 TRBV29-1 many TGCAGCGGGTCTAGCGGTAGGCGGTACGAGCAGTACTTC CSGSSGRRYEQYF
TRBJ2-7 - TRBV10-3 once TGTGCCAGCAGTCCGACAGCCCCCCACGAGCAGTACTTC CASSPTAPHEQYF
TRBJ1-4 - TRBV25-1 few TGTGCCAGCAGTGAATGGGGGGCCGCCCAGGAAAAACTGTTTTTT CASSEWGAAQEKLFF
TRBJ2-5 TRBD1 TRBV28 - TGTGCCAGCATGCCGACAGGGCGCGTATTAGAGACCCAGTACTTC CASMPTGRVLETQYF
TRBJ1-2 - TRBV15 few TGTGCCACCAGCAGAGTTAAGGGCGGCTATGGCTACACCTTC CATSRVKGGYGYTF
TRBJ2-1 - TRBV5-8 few TGTGCCAGCAGCTTATTGCAGGGATACAATGAGCAGTTCTTC CASSLLQGYNEQFF
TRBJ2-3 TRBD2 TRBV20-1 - TGCAGTGCCAGAGAGGGACTAGCGGCGACAGATACGCAGTATTTT CSAREGLAATDTQYF
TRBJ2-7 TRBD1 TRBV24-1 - TGTGCCACCAGTGATCGGACAGGGATTGACGAGCAGTACTTC CATSDRTGIDEQYF
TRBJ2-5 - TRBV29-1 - TGCAGCGTTGAATCGCGGTTCAAAGAGACCCAGTACTTC CSVESRFKETQYF
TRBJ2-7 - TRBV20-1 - TGCAGTGCCGCCAACAGAAGCGGGACAGACCTCTACGAGCAGTACTTC CSAANRSGTDLYEQYF
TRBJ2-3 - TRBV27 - TGTGCCAGCGTTTCACTCGGGACTGCCAAGGATACGCAGTATTTT CASVSLGTAKDTQYF
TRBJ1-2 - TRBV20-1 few TGCTCCAACGTGGGGGACTATGGCTACACCTTC CSNVGDYGYTF
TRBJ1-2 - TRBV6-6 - TGTGCCAGCAGTTACTCGAGGGCAGGGTCTTCATATGGCTACACCTTC CASSYSRAGSSYGYTF
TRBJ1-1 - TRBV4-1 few TGCGCCAGCAGCCAAGTACGGGAGGGCGCTGAAGCTTTCTTT CASSQVREGAEAFF
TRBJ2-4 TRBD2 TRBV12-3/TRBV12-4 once TGTGCCAGCACCTACATCCGGACTAGCGGGACCTCCTACAATGAGCAGTACTTC CASTYIRTSGTSYNEQYF
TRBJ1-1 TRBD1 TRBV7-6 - TGTGCCAGCAGCTTAGCGGCCAGGGGGGGTACTGAAGCTTTCTTT CASSLAARGGTEAFF
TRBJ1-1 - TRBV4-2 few TGTGCCAGCAGCCAAGTCGAGGGCTTGGGCACTGAAGCTTTCTTT CASSQVEGLGTEAFF
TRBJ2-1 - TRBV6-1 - TGTGCCAGCAGCGCGCGGGATCTAGACAATGAGCAGTTCTTC CASSARDLDNEQFF
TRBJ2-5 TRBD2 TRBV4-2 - TGTGCCAGCAGCCAAGAAACGAGCGGGGGACAAGAGACCCAGTACTTC CASSQETSGGQETQYF
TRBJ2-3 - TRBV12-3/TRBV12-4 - TGTGCCAGCAGTTTGCGGAACAGAGATACGCAGTATTTT CASSLRNRDTQYF
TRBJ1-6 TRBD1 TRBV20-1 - TGCAGTGCTAGACAGGGGGCAAATAATTCACCCCTCCACTTT CSARQGANNSPLHF
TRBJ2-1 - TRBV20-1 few TGCAGTGCTAGATTTCCGGGGGGCCCCAATGAGCAGTTCTTC CSARFPGGPNEQFF
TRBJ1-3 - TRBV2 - TGTGCCAGCAGGGGGGAGAGCTCTGGAAACACCATATATTTT CASRGESSGNTIYF
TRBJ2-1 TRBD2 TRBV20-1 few TGCAGTGCTAGAGCCACGGGGGGGCCGGGTGAGCAGTTCTTC CSARATGGPGEQFF
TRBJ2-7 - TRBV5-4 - TGTGCCAGCAGCTTGGCTGGTTCCATGGGCGAGCAGTACTTC CASSLAGSMGEQYF
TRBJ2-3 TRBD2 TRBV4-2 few TGTGCCAGCAGCTACGGACTAGCGGAAACTACAGATACGCAGTATTTT CASSYGLAETTDTQYF
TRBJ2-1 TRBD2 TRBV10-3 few TGTGCCATCAGCATACTACGTCCGGGACTAGCGGGGGTTAGAGAGCAGTTCTTC CAISILRPGLAGVREQFF
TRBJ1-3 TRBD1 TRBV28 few TGTGCCAGCAGTACCGACAGGGAGGTTAGAAACACCATATATTTT CASSTDREVRNTIYF
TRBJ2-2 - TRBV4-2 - TGTGCCAGCAGCCAAGATTGGCAGGGAGTGGGGGAGCTGTTTTTT CASSQDWQGVGELFF
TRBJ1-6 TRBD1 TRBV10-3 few TGTGCCATCAGTGACCCGACAGGGAGCTATAATTCACCCCTCCACTTT CAISDPTGSYNSPLHF
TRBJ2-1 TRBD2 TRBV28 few TGTGCCAGCAGTTTAAGGTTCGGGACTAGCGGGAGACATGAGCAGTTCTTC CASSLRFGTSGRHEQFF
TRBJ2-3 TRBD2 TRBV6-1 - TGTGCCAGCAGAACGACTAGCGGGGGGGTGAATACGCAGTATTTT CASRTTSGGVNTQYF
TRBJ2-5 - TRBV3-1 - TGTGCCAGCAGCCAATTTGCGGGACTTTCGAGGGATGAGCAGTACTTC CASSQFAGLSRDEQYF
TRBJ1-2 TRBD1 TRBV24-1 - TGTGCCACCAGTGATTTCGAGGACAGGGTTTATGGCTACACCTTC CATSDFEDRVYGYTF
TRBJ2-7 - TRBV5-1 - TGCGCCAGCAGCTTGGAGGACACAGCCTACGAGCAGTACTTC CASSLEDTAYEQYF
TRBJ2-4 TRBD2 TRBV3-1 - TGTGCCAGCAGGGTAGCGGGAGACAATGAGCAGTACTTC CASRVAGDNEQYF
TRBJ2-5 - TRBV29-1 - TGCAGCGTTGACAGGGAAAACCAAGAGACCCAGTACTTC CSVDRENQETQYF
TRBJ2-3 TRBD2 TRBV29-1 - TGCAGCGTTGAAGGAGGTAGCGGGGGCACAGATACGCAGTATTTT CSVEGGSGGTDTQYF
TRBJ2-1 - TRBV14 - TGTGCCAGCAGCCCTATTAATTCCTACAATGAGCAGTTCTTC CASSPINSYNEQFF
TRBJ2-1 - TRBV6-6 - TGTGCCAGCAGTTATCTAGCAGCCAATGAGCAGTTCTTC CASSYLAANEQFF
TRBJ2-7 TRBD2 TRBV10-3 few TGTGCCATCAGTCAACTAGCGGGGCCCTCCTACGAGCAGTACTTC CAISQLAGPSYEQYF
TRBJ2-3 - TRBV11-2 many TGTGCCAGCAGCCCGCAACTAGATACGCAGTATTTT CASSPQLDTQYF